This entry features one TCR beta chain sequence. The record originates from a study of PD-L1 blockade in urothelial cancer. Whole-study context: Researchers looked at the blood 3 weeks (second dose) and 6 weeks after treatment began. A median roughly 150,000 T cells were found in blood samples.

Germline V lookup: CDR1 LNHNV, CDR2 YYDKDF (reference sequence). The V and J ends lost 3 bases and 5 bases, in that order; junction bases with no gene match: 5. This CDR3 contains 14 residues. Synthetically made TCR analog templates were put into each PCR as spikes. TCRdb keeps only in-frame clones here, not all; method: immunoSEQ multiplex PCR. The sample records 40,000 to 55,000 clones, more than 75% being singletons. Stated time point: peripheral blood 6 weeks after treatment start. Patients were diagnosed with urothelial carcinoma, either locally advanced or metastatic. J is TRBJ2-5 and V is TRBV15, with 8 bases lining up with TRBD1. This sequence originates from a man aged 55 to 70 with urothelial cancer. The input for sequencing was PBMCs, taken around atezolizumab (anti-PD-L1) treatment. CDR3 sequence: CATSRDRARETQYF. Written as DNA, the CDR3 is TGTGCCACCAGCAGGGACAGGGCTAGGGAGACCCAGTACTTC. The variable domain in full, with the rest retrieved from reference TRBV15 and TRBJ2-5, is DAMVIQNPRYQVTQFGKPVTLSCSQTLNHNVMYWYQQKSSQAPKLLFHYYDKDFNNEADTPDNFQSRRPNTSFCFLDIRSPGLGDTAMYLCATSRDRARETQYFGPGTRLLVL.